This T cell receptor beta chain emerged from a study of blood T cell repertoires in COVID-19. Study in general: Italy, Spain and the United States were the sources of the convalescent and acute COVID-19 samples. Sources were T cells, B-cell-depleted T cells, or PBMCs; the material itself was cDNA or gDNA.

Methods used by the authors: Reference gene primers were amplified, and this amplification served to estimate nucleated cell counts. The method was immunoSEQ multiplex PCR; TCRdb's version includes in-frame clones alone and lacks a portion of them. That table gives V, J and clone size, and the DNA gave D and trimming. Of over 60,000 clones listed, 85% to 90% are singletons. CDR3 length: 16 residues. CDR1 and CDR2 (germline): MGHDK, SYGVNS. With 6 bases clipped from V and 4 bases from J, the junction kept 10 bases outside the gene matches. The material sequenced was peripheral blood. V and J are TRBV25-1 and TRBJ2-7; TRBD1 agrees at 12 bases. This TCR came from a woman older than 75 with active COVID-19. This chain's CDR3 is CASSAGTGGAGYEQYF. CDR3 nucleotides: TGTGCCAGCAGCGCCGGGACAGGGGGCGCGGGGTACGAGCAGTACTTC.